This TCR beta chain stems from a study of control samples from healthy donors and cancer patients. Profiling relied on immunoSEQ multiplex PCR, and the TCRdb table lists in-frame clones only, not all of them. The sample carries about 28,000 clones, 85% to 90% recorded once. Sequenced: PBMCs. This TCR derives from a middle-aged woman with lung cancer.

CDR3 nucleotides: TGTGCCAGCAGCCAAATAGCGGGGGGGCCGGACGAGACCCAGTACTTC. Its protein product is CASSQIAGGPDETQYF. The rearrangement uses TRBV11-3 and TRBJ2-5, with TRBD2 identical over 11 bases. Looked up from germline, CDR1 is SGHNT and CDR2 is YENEEA. CDR3 size: 16 residues. The trim removed 5 bases at V and 5 bases at J, leaving 10 bases unmatched.